The present entry profiles one TCR beta chain with its context. Assignments of participants to cohorts depended upon their own reported clinical history. Recovered status applied to Cohort 3 donors who had two consecutive negative PCRs. It also applied to those with clearance or with symptom resolution. Using immunoSEQ multiplex PCR, the repertoire was profiled, and TCRdb retains in-frame clones only, with some absent. The sample carries 200,000 to 250,000 clones, 81% recorded once. The sample comes from a study of blood T cell repertoires in COVID-19. The germline gives CDR1 MNHEY, CDR2 SMNVEV (reference sequence). J gave up 3 bases and V 7 bases, and 7 bases lay outside the gene matches. The CDR3 extends over 14 amino acids.

This TCR came from a man in his forties or fifties who had recovered from COVID-19. The chain is built from TRBV27 and TRBJ2-7, with TRBD1 matching 9 bases. The specimen sequenced was PBMCs or T cells enriched from blood (not recorded which). The CDR3 region is CASTRAGQGYEQYF. The DNA for the CDR3 is TGTGCCAGCACCAGGGCGGGACAGGGCTACGAGCAGTACTTC.